This TCR beta chain is from a study of chemoradiotherapy in HPV16-positive cancers. Study-wide points: Candidate HPV-specific clones and E7-related TCR motifs grew in tumor during treatment. HPV-responsive T-cell expansion during chemoradiotherapy was linked to improved recurrence-free survival in HPV16-positive patients.

TCRdb keeps only in-frame clones here, not all; method: immunoSEQ multiplex PCR. The sample contains under 700 clones, approximately 90% of which appear only once. Note on this clone: Antigen: not known.

Over chemoradiotherapy, repertoires were sampled more than once. The CDR3 runs 15 residues. Trimming at V came to 1 base and at J to 2 bases, leaving 5 bases not matched to a gene. The germline V gene encodes CDR1 MNHEY and CDR2 SVGAGI. This receptor was taken from a human donor with HPV-associated anogenital cancer. The rearrangement links TRBV6-5 to TRBJ2-7, with 7 bases that match TRBD2. This specimen was tumor tissue, taken from a patient who underwent chemoradiotherapy. Here the CDR3 DNA reads TGTGCCAGCAGTTACTTGGCTAGCGGCGCCTACGAGCAGTACTTC. Translation: CASSYLASGAYEQYF.